This entry lists 29 T cell receptor beta chains sequenced from one sample in a study of blood T cells in healthy people across ages. Through a sample-barcoded 5' primer and a J-beta primer mix, a second PCR was run for roughly 7 to 12 cycles. One entry per CDR3 protein, called by TCRdb with MiXCR from the 5' RACE reads. The sample has some 940,000 distinct CDR3 sequences, roughly 29% seen once. This same sample was also part of a study on T cells of mothers and their children.

Input material: blood. Receptors originate from a woman in her forties in good health.

There are a few counts of this clonotype. This chain uses TRBV3-1 with TRBJ2-3; TRBD1 matches at 9 bases. Germline V gene lookup returns CDR1 LGHDT and CDR2 YNNKEL (reference sequence). V gave up 1 base and J gave up 1 base; unmatched junction bases: 6. The CDR3 is made up of 17 amino acids. CDR3 sequence reads: CASSQGDRVYGTDTQYF. CDR3 coding DNA: TGTGCCAGCAGCCAAGGGGACAGGGTGTACGGCACAGATACGCAGTATTTT.

The rearrangement joins TRBV6-4 to TRBJ2-1, with 12 bases lining up with TRBD2. V shed 0 bases and J 5 bases; nucleotides not matched to a gene: 2. The CDR3 extends over 16 amino acids. CDR1 and CDR2 (germline): MRHNA, SNTAGT. CDR3 nucleotide sequence: TGTGCCAGCAGTGACTCGGGGACTAGCGGGCACAATGAGCAGTTCTTC. The encoded protein is CASSDSGTSGHNEQFF.

The V call is TRBV20-1, the J call TRBJ2-2; possibly TRBD1 for D (6 bases). CDR1 DFQATT and CDR2 SNEGSKA come from the germline V gene (reference sequence). The V end lost 6 bases, the J end lost 1 base, and 9 bases lay between the germline ends. CDR3 length equals 13 residues. CDR3 bases: TGCAGTGCAACGACAGGGAACACCGGGGAGCTGTTTTTT. This codes for CSATTGNTGELFF.

The chain recombines TRBV15 with TRBJ2-3; D is perhaps TRBD2 (6 bases). V lost 5 bases to trimming and J lost 3 bases, with 18 bases between them. This CDR3 has 16 residues. Germline assignment: CDR1 LNHNV and CDR2 YYDKDF (reference sequence). The CDR3 bases are TGTGCCACCAGCCTCGGGTGGTCCGCGGGGACAGATACGCAGTATTTT. This sequence encodes CATSLGWSAGTDTQYF.

This sequence joins TRBV9 and TRBJ1-3; weak D call: TRBD1 (5 bases). Trimming shortened V by 3 bases and J by 4 bases, and 14 bases separated the two germline ends. Germline CDR1 and CDR2: SGDLS and YYNGEE. The CDR3 length is 15 residues. CDR3 nucleotide sequence: TGTGCCAGCAGCGCCCGGGGACTCTTCGGAAACACCATATATTTT. Residues: CASSARGLFGNTIYF. Combining the CDR3 with reference TRBV9 and TRBJ1-3 gives the whole variable domain DSGVTQTPKHLITATGQRVTLRCSPRSGDLSVYWYQQSLDQGLQFLIQYYNGEERAKGNILERFSAQQFPDLHSELNLSSLELGDSALYFCASSARGLFGNTIYFGEGSWLTVV.

This clonotype was recorded a few times. The CDR3 bases are TGTGCCAGCAGCCCCCTGACCATGGAGACGGAGTTCTTC. This gives the protein CASSPLTMETEFF. The chain is built from TRBV7-9 and TRBJ2-1; D is unresolved. In germline, CDR1 is SEHNR, CDR2 FQNEAQ (reference sequence). V gave up 5 bases and J gave up 14 bases, with 19 bases separating them. CDR3 length: 13 residues.

As to this clonotype: Its ends do not fully match the called genes, so a read error is possible. The genes are TRBV6-6 and TRBJ1-1; the match to TRBD1 covers 7 bases. CDR3 length equals 14 residues. In germline, CDR1 is MNHNY, CDR2 SVGAGI (reference sequence). The CDR3 reads CACSYSTGLTEAFF. In nucleotides, the CDR3 is TGTGCCTGCAGTTACTCGACAGGGCTCACTGAAGCTTTCTTT.

V is TRBV20-1 and J is TRBJ2-3; D gene ambiguous. The ends were cut back, 4 bases at V and 7 bases at J, with 15 bases in the middle. This CDR3 is 13 amino acids long. The germline gives CDR1 DFQATT, CDR2 SNEGSKA (reference sequence). The CDR3 region is CSATSHLTNTQYF. The DNA for the CDR3 is TGCAGTGCTACCTCACACCTAACGAATACGCAGTATTTT.

The chain joins TRBV4-1 to TRBJ1-2; D is uncertain. CDR1 and CDR2 from the germline V gene are MGHRA and YSYEKL. V was trimmed by 0 bases and J by 4 bases, leaving 12 bases between them. The CDR3 extends over 15 amino acids. CDR3 region: CASSQEENWAYGYTF. CDR3 sequence (DNA): TGCGCCAGCAGCCAAGAAGAGAACTGGGCCTATGGCTACACCTTC.

This clonotype was picked up many times. The chain combines TRBV10-3 with TRBJ1-1; 7 bases map to TRBD1. The V gene's germline CDR1 is ENHRY and CDR2 SYGVKD. The ends lost 6 bases at V and 11 bases at J; junction bases unmatched: 12. The CDR3 runs to 13 residues. The CDR3 spells CAISPGQAERAFF. The DNA for the CDR3 is TGTGCCATCAGCCCCGGACAGGCCGAACGGGCTTTCTTT.

This clonotype was counted between two and nine times. V and J are TRBV12-3 or TRBV12-4 and TRBJ1-1; a weak D match, TRBD1 (6 bases). The ends were cut back, 7 bases at V and 1 base at J, with 10 bases in the middle. The length of the CDR3 is 13 residues. The CDR3 DNA reads as TGTGCCAGCACTCGGACAGAGAACACTGAAGCTTTCTTT. It codes for CASTRTENTEAFF.

There are a few counts of this clonotype. The gene calls are TRBV12-3 or TRBV12-4 and TRBJ1-1, with 7 bases that match TRBD1. The CDR3 totals 18 residues. Trimming removed 3 bases from V and 0 bases from J; junction bases left unmatched: 13. For the CDR3, the DNA is TGTGCCAGCAGTTTTAGGGGGCAGATCAGCATCTTGAACACTGAAGCTTTCTTT. Translating it yields CASSFRGQISILNTEAFF.

V gene TRBV6-6 combines with J gene TRBJ1-5, with TRBD1 matching 7 bases. CDR3 length equals 17 residues. Germline loops: CDR1 MNHNY, CDR2 SVGAGI (reference sequence). With 7 bases clipped from V and 1 base from J, the junction kept 13 bases outside the gene matches. The CDR3 reads CASNPRGGWSSNQPQHF. The CDR3 coding sequence is TGTGCCAGCAACCCACGAGGGGGCTGGTCAAGCAATCAGCCCCAGCATTTT.

This clonotype was picked up many times. CDR3 DNA sequence: TGCGCCAGCAGCCCCCGACCGGGACAGGGGTCCTACGAGCAGTACTTC. It translates to CASSPRPGQGSYEQYF. The J gene is TRBJ2-7, the V gene TRBV5-1, with 10 bases that match TRBD1. Trimming removed 4 bases from V and 1 base from J; junction bases left unmatched: 8. The CDR3 has 16 amino acids. Germline V lookup: CDR1 SGHRS, CDR2 YFSETQ.

This clonotype was seen a few times. The V call is TRBV30, the J call TRBJ1-2, with D perhaps matching TRBD1 (5 bases). The CDR3 is 12 amino acids. V lost 3 bases and J lost 7, with 12 bases in between. Germline values: CDR1 GTSNPN, CDR2 SVGIG (reference sequence). CDR3 bases: TGTGCCTGGAGCCCCGGGGGTGGTGGCTACACCTTC. Protein sequence: CAWSPGGGGYTF.

This clonotype was counted a few times. The germline gene is not matched at one end of the junction; a read error may be the cause. The genes are TRBV4-2 and TRBJ1-2, with 8 bases lining up with TRBD1. CDR1 is LGHNA, CDR2 YNFKEQ, per germline. The CDR3 totals 17 residues. The CDR3 reads CANSQGDRLLPNYGYTF. In DNA, the CDR3 is TGTGCCAACAGCCAAGGGGACAGGTTACTACCTAACTATGGCTACACCTTC.

This clonotype was counted a single time. This chain links TRBV18 with TRBJ2-1; D perhaps matches TRBD1 (5 bases). The J call is doubtful: the DNA matches TRBJ2-7 better. The CDR3 length is 16 residues. The germline CDR1 and CDR2 sequences are KGHSH and LQKENI. Here the CDR3 DNA reads TGTGCCAGCTCACCACTTGATACAGGAGCCTACAATGAGCAGTACTTC. This encodes CASSPLDTGAYNEQYF.

This clonotype was counted ten times or more. The V gene is TRBV15, the J gene TRBJ2-5; TRBD2 matches 13 bases. CDR1 and CDR2 (germline): LNHNV, YYDKDF (reference sequence). After removal of 0 bases from V and 5 bases from J, the junction contained 9 bases not matched to a gene. This CDR3 region has 18 residues. CDR3 sequence: CATSRDQLAGGLGETQYF. CDR3 DNA sequence: TGTGCCACCAGCAGAGACCAACTAGCGGGGGGGTTAGGGGAGACCCAGTACTTC.

This clonotype was seen ten or more times. This sequence joins TRBV9 and TRBJ2-3; 9 bases are shared with TRBD2. CDR1 and CDR2 (germline): SGDLS, YYNGEE. This CDR3 spans 16 amino acids. V was clipped by 4 bases and J by 2 bases; unmatched bases: 8. Written as DNA, the CDR3 is TGTGCCAGCAGCCCGCCGACTAGCGGTAACACAGATACGCAGTATTTT. Its translation: CASSPPTSGNTDTQYF.

In its sample, this clonotype was seen a few times. The V and J genes are TRBV20-1 and TRBJ1-5; a possible D gene is TRBD1 (6 bases). The germline gives CDR1 DFQATT, CDR2 SNEGSKA (reference sequence). The V gene lost 1 base and the J gene lost 0 bases, with 13 bases spanning the gap. There are 16 residues in the CDR3. The CDR3 reads CSARGGQKYSNQPQHF. CDR3 nucleotides: TGCAGTGCTAGAGGTGGACAGAAGTATAGCAATCAGCCCCAGCATTTT.

This clonotype was counted ten times or more. The V call is TRBV28, the J call TRBJ2-7; D may match TRBD1 or TRBD2 (5 bases each). The germline V gene encodes CDR1 MDHEN and CDR2 SYDVKM. Between the trimmed V and J ends, which lost 5 bases and 3 bases, there was a span of 26 bases. CDR3 length: 18 residues. CDR3 protein: CASSPRYYSLRGVYEQYF. The DNA for the CDR3 is TGTGCCAGCAGTCCAAGATATTATAGTCTCAGAGGGGTCTACGAGCAGTACTTC.

The chain uses TRBV12-3 or TRBV12-4 and TRBJ2-3; D may be TRBD1 or TRBD2 (5 bases each). V lost 7 bases to trimming and J lost 11 bases, with 19 bases between them. The CDR3 sequence is 13 residues long. CDR3 residues: CASMIGATDVQYF. For the CDR3, the DNA is TGTGCCAGCATGATCGGGGCCACAGATGTGCAGTATTTT.

This clonotype has at least ten counts. The chain joins TRBV6-2 or TRBV6-3 to TRBJ2-7; 8 bases map to TRBD1. Germline CDR1 reads MNHEY; CDR2 reads SVGEGT. Unmatched junction bases numbered 6, after V lost 4 bases and J lost 1 base. This CDR3 comprises 15 residues. The CDR3 loop reads CASSSRTGQSYEQYF. The CDR3 bases are TGTGCCAGCAGTTCCAGGACAGGGCAGTCCTACGAGCAGTACTTC.

This clonotype showed up many times. For the CDR3, the DNA is TGTGCCAGCAGTGAAACGGAGGGTGTCGTGGCTGGGGCCAACGTCCTGACTTTC. It encodes CASSETEGVVAGANVLTF. The V gene is TRBV25-1, the J gene TRBJ2-6, with a tentative D call TRBD2 (6 bases). The CDR3 runs to 18 residues. The germline gives CDR1 MGHDK, CDR2 SYGVNS. V dropped 2 bases and J dropped 2 bases, with 16 bases sitting between them.

This clonotype came up many times. The rearrangement uses TRBV7-3 and TRBJ2-5; no clear D gene. CDR3 length: 15 residues. V was shortened by 2 bases and J by 5 bases, with 15 bases between the two germline ends. Germline-derived CDR1 and CDR2 are SGHTA and FQGTGA. CDR3 DNA sequence: TGTGCCAGCAGCTTAGTTGGCAGCCTGGGTGAGACCCAGTACTTC. It yields the protein CASSLVGSLGETQYF.

The genes are TRBV4-3 and TRBJ2-3; possible D gene TRBD1, 5 bases. CDR1 LGHNA and CDR2 YSLEER come from the germline V gene. Deletions cut 2 bases from V and 0 bases from J, with 18 bases between. The CDR3 totals 18 residues. CDR3 nucleotide sequence: TGCGCCAGCAGCCAACACCCTCACACAGGCGCTAGCACAGATACGCAGTATTTT. This codes for CASSQHPHTGASTDTQYF.

This chain connects TRBV27 to TRBJ2-2; TRBD1 matches 9 bases. V shed 6 bases and J 4 bases; nucleotides not matched to a gene: 9. The CDR3 contains 16 residues. Germline CDR1 is MNHEY and CDR2 is SMNVEV (reference sequence). CDR3 DNA sequence: TGTGCCAGCAGCCCACAGGGGGCCATACCCACCGGGGAGCTGTTTTTT. This sequence encodes CASSPQGAIPTGELFF.

This clonotype has a handful of counts. This chain's CDR3 is CASSQDSDLYTF. DNA for the CDR3: TGCGCCAGCAGCCAAGATTCTGACCTCTACACCTTC. The chain couples TRBV4-3 to TRBJ1-2; D is unresolved. V was trimmed by 0 bases and J by 10 bases, leaving 9 bases between them. This CDR3 comprises 12 residues. Per germline, CDR1 LGHNA and CDR2 YSLEER.

A word on this clonotype: One junction end does not reproduce the germline sequence, and a read error may be involved. The chain joins TRBV7-2 to TRBJ1-2; the D is unclear. Germline CDR1 SGHTA, CDR2 FQGNSA. This CDR3 has 13 amino acids. CDR3 nucleotide sequence: TGTGCCGGCAGCCCCTTAGCCTTTAATGGCTACACCTTC. Translated, it gives CAGSPLAFNGYTF.